Listed below are T cell receptor beta chains from one sample, sequenced in a study of neoadjuvant anti-PD-1 for oral cavity cancer. Sequencing was performed with immunoSEQ multiplex PCR; in TCRdb, only in-frame clones are kept and a portion is missing. The sample holds roughly 60,000 clones, roughly 80% seen once. Specimen: PBMCs, collected before nivolumab (anti-PD-1) treatment. All receptors come from a person aged 40 to 85 with oral cavity squamous cell carcinoma. The CDR3 runs from the conserved cysteine through the conserved F or W. The D gene is left open where the match is weak. The size field is filled for only some rows; it gives once, few, many or a size class.

TRBJ1-1,NA,TRBV5-1,NA,CASRPTGNTEAFF,TGCGCCAGCAGACCTACAGGGAACACTGAAGCTTTCTTT
TRBJ2-2,NA,TRBV18,many,CASSPGGELFF,TGTGCCAGCTCACCGGGCGGGGAGCTGTTTTTT
TRBJ2-7,NA,TRBV11-2,NA,CASSTSSYEQYF,TGTGCCAGCAGCACAAGCTCCTACGAGCAGTACTTC
TRBJ2-3,TRBD2,TRBV2,NA,CASSAQRGFTDTQYF,TGTGCCAGCAGTGCCCAGCGGGGATTCACAGATACGCAGTATTTT
TRBJ2-2,NA,TRBV2,NA,CAGQRGEPTLNTGELFF,TGTGCCGGACAGAGGGGGGAACCTACTTTGAACACCGGGGAGCTGTTTTTT
TRBJ2-3,NA,TRBV29-1,few,CSVLRGDTQYF,TGCAGCGTCTTAAGGGGGGATACGCAGTATTTT
TRBJ1-6,NA,TRBV11-2,NA,CASSLGQYNSPLHF,TGTGCCAGCAGCTTAGGACAGTATAATTCACCCCTCCACTTT
TRBJ2-7,NA,TRBV29-1,NA,CSVRTPSSYEQYF,TGCAGCGTTCGGACACCGAGCTCCTACGAGCAGTACTTC
TRBJ2-7,NA,TRBV6-4,NA,CASSTDIESGDYEQYF,TGTGCCAGCAGCACCGATATCGAAAGTGGGGACTACGAGCAGTACTTC
TRBJ2-7,NA,TRBV18,NA,CASSLSENEQYF,TGTGCCAGCTCACTTTCGGAAAACGAGCAGTACTTC
TRBJ1-5,NA,TRBV7-8,NA,CASSYHGASNQPQHF,TGTGCCAGCAGCTACCACGGGGCTAGCAATCAGCCCCAGCATTTT
TRBJ2-3,TRBD2,TRBV7-2,NA,CASSLQRGNTDTQYF,TGTGCCAGCAGCTTACAGCGGGGTAACACAGATACGCAGTATTTT
TRBJ1-2,NA,TRBV25-1,once,CASSETGGYTF,TGTGCCAGCAGTGAGACGGGGGGCTACACCTTC
TRBJ2-7,TRBD2,TRBV7-8,NA,CASSSGTSGSKIYEQYF,TGTGCCAGCAGCTCCGGGACTAGCGGGAGTAAGATCTACGAGCAGTACTTC
TRBJ1-3,TRBD1,TRBV5-4,NA,CASSALDRAGNTIYF,TGTGCCAGCTCGGCCTTGGACAGGGCTGGAAACACCATATATTTT
TRBJ1-1,NA,TRBV14,NA,CASSQNKVWGEWAEAFF,TGTGCCAGCAGCCAAAATAAGGTCTGGGGTGAGTGGGCTGAAGCTTTCTTT
TRBJ2-7,NA,TRBV5-1,once,CASSLGSSYEQYF,TGCGCCAGCAGCCTAGGAAGCTCCTACGAGCAGTACTTC
TRBJ1-4,NA,TRBV5-4,NA,CASSSATGSEKLFF,TGTGCCAGCAGCTCCGCCACAGGGTCTGAAAAACTGTTTTTT
TRBJ2-1,NA,TRBV7-6,NA,CASSSMGGSSYNEQFF,TGTGCCAGCAGCTCGATGGGGGGAAGCTCCTACAATGAGCAGTTCTTC
TRBJ2-7,TRBD2,TRBV9,NA,CASSPIGTSGEQYF,TGTGCCAGCAGCCCGATCGGGACTAGCGGCGAGCAGTACTTC
TRBJ2-5,NA,TRBV6-5,NA,CASSSRLSQYF,TGTGCCAGCAGTTCCAGATTGTCCCAGTACTTC
TRBJ2-7,TRBD1,TRBV27,NA,CASRYSGGDRGHEQYF,TGTGCCAGCAGGTATTCTGGGGGGGACAGGGGCCACGAGCAGTACTTC
TRBJ2-5,NA,TRBV7-9,NA,CASTIGETQYF,TGTGCCAGCACCATTGGCGAGACCCAGTACTTC
TRBJ1-1,NA,TRBV5-4,few,CASSPRGRGNTEAFF,TGTGCCAGCAGCCCCCGTGGTAGGGGAAACACTGAAGCTTTCTTT
TRBJ2-7,NA,TRBV6-5,NA,CASSARSVGEQYF,TGTGCCAGCAGCGCGCGCAGCGTCGGGGAGCAGTACTTC
TRBJ2-5,NA,TRBV7-9,NA,CASSLRDFQETQYF,TGTGCCAGCAGCCTCCGGGACTTCCAAGAGACCCAGTACTTC
TRBJ1-6,NA,TRBV9,NA,CASSVEVPNSPLHF,TGTGCCAGCAGCGTAGAAGTCCCCAATTCACCCCTCCACTTT
TRBJ2-3,TRBD2,TRBV29-1,NA,CSVEQRSGADQYF,TGCAGCGTTGAACAACGTAGCGGGGCCGATCAGTATTTT
TRBJ1-1,NA,TRBV4-1,NA,CASSQDWGGTEAFF,TGCGCCAGCAGCCAAGATTGGGGAGGTACTGAAGCTTTCTTT